This passage covers 21 T cell receptor beta chains from one sample sequenced in a study of cytomegalovirus exposure and HLA in healthy donors. PCR used 60 Vbeta primers and 13 Jbeta primers. Here immunoSEQ multiplex PCR was the method, and the copy in TCRdb shows in-frame clones only, minus some. The data show 120,000 or so clones, roughly four fifths seen once. The sequenced sample was PBMCs. The origin of the receptors is a male donor in good health and CMV-seropositive.

The rearrangement links TRBV11-3 to TRBJ1-5; D is perhaps TRBD1 (5 bases). Germline assignment: CDR1 SGHNT and CDR2 YENEEA. The ends were cut back, 3 bases at V and 2 bases at J, with 14 bases in the middle. The CDR3 sequence is 16 residues long. DNA of the CDR3: TGTGCCAGCAGCTTGGTAGGGGCCCCCCGCAATCAGCCCCAGCATTTT. Protein: CASSLVGAPRNQPQHF.

The V gene is TRBV5-4, the J gene TRBJ2-3; TRBD2 is a possible D gene (5 bases). The CDR3 loop spans 14 amino acids. CDR1 SGHNT and CDR2 YYREEE come from the germline V gene (reference sequence). V dropped 4 bases and J dropped 3 bases, with 12 bases sitting between them. CDR3 nucleotides: TGTGCCAGCAGCGAAGGAGGCCTGACAGATACGCAGTATTTT. Protein: CASSEGGLTDTQYF.

This chain uses TRBV15 with TRBJ1-4, with 7 bases that match TRBD1. There are 19 residues in the CDR3. Germline V gene lookup returns CDR1 LNHNV and CDR2 YYDKDF (reference sequence). V trimming: 3 bases; J trimming: 4 bases; junction bases outside the gene matches: 17. In DNA form, the CDR3 reads TGTGCCACCAGCAGCGGAGGACAGGTGGTTCGGCGCAGTAATGAAAAACTGTTTTTT. This codes for CATSSGGQVVRRSNEKLFF.

Written as DNA, the CDR3 is TGTGCCAGCAGCGTAGCTCGGGACTTGATCTACAATGAGCAGTTCTTC. It translates to CASSVARDLIYNEQFF. This chain links TRBV9 with TRBJ2-1, with D possibly TRBD2 on 6 matching bases. V was clipped by 0 bases and J by 3 bases, with 13 bases between them. The CDR3 runs 16 residues. CDR1 SGDLS and CDR2 YYNGEE come from the germline V gene.

This chain links TRBV4-2 with TRBJ2-1, with a possible D match to TRBD2 (6 bases). Trimming cost V 2 bases and J 8 bases, with 13 bases left between them. The germline V gene encodes CDR1 LGHNA and CDR2 YNFKEQ. The CDR3 runs to 14 residues. In DNA form, the CDR3 reads TGTGCCAGCAGCCAACGAGGGCCTAGCGATGAGCAGTTCTTC. Translated, it gives CASSQRGPSDEQFF.

The chain is built from TRBV7-3 and TRBJ2-1; D perhaps matches TRBD1 (5 bases). With 5 bases removed from V and 10 bases from J, the gap between germline ends came to 18 bases. The length of the CDR3 is 14 residues. Germline V CDR1 and CDR2: SGHTA, FQGTGA. This chain's CDR3 is CASSLGGASIEQFF. The CDR3 DNA follows: TGTGCCAGCAGCCTAGGTGGGGCCAGTATCGAGCAGTTCTTC.

A remark on this clone: A junction end diverges from the germline sequence, so it may reflect a read error. This chain links TRBV14 with TRBJ2-5, with 8 bases identical to TRBD1. CDR3 size: 15 residues. Per the germline V gene, CDR1 is SGHDN and CDR2 is FVKESK. The CDR3 DNA follows: TGTACCAGCAGCCCCCTCAACCAGGGGGCAGAGACCCAGTACTTC. Protein sequence: CTSSPLNQGAETQYF. Variable domain in full (rest from reference TRBV14 and TRBJ2-5): EAGVTQFPSHSVIEKGQTVTLRCDPISGHDNLYWYRRVMGKEIKFLLHFVKESKQDESGMPNNRFLAERTGGTYSTLKVQPAELEDSGVYFCTSSPLNQGAETQYFGPGTRLLVL.

CDR3 region: CASSPRTLGNEQYF. The DNA of the CDR3 is TGTGCCAGCAGCCCAAGGACTCTAGGGAACGAGCAGTACTTC. This chain connects TRBV7-9 to TRBJ2-7; D is possibly TRBD2 (5 bases). Trimming took off 5 bases at V and 5 bases at J, with 16 bases between the two ends. From germline, CDR1 is SEHNR and CDR2 FQNEAQ (reference sequence). The CDR3 sequence is 14 residues long. The full variable domain, with the rest looked up from reference TRBV7-9 and TRBJ2-7, is DTGVSQNPRHKITKRGQNVTFRCDPISEHNRLYWYRQTLGQGPEFLTYFQNEAQLEKSRLLSDRFSAERPKGSFSTLEIQRTEQGDSAMYLCASSPRTLGNEQYFGPGTRLTVT.

V usage is TRBV27 and J usage is TRBJ2-2, with D tentatively TRBD2 (5 bases). Germline CDR1 MNHEY, CDR2 SMNVEV (reference sequence). The CDR3 loop spans 14 amino acids. V gave up 6 bases and J gave up 6 bases, with 14 bases separating them. This chain's CDR3 is CASSPTRIAGELFF. For the CDR3, the DNA is TGTGCCAGCAGCCCTACTAGAATTGCCGGGGAGCTGTTTTTT.

This clone was observed a handful of times. This chain uses TRBV7-8 with TRBJ1-1; TRBD1 matches 8 bases. V gave up 5 bases and J gave up 4 bases; unmatched junction bases: 6. The CDR3 spans 14 residues. Germline values: CDR1 SGHVS, CDR2 FQNEAQ. In nucleotides, the CDR3 is TGTGCCAGCAGCCCCCGGACAGGGACCACTGAAGCTTTCTTT. Translated, it gives CASSPRTGTTEAFF.

The chain links TRBV19 to TRBJ2-7, with 9 positions matching TRBD2. The CDR3 extends over 15 amino acids. Trimming took 3 bases from V and 2 from J; bases not matched to a gene: 5. Germline V CDR1 and CDR2: LNHDA, SQIVND (reference sequence). CDR3 in amino acids: CASSISGSVTYEQYF. CDR3 coding DNA: TGTGCCAGTAGTATTAGCGGGAGTGTCACCTACGAGCAGTACTTC.

The V call is TRBV7-9, the J call TRBJ2-2, with TRBD1 matching over 7 bases. Germline assignment: CDR1 SEHNR and CDR2 FQNEAQ (reference sequence). The CDR3 is made up of 17 amino acids. The ends lost 5 bases at V and 2 bases at J; junction bases unmatched: 11. This CDR3 is CASSPDREGKNTGELFF. As DNA, the CDR3 is TGTGCCAGCAGCCCCGACAGGGAAGGTAAAAACACCGGGGAGCTGTTTTTT. The whole variable domain, remainder taken from reference TRBV7-9 and TRBJ2-2, is DTGVSQNPRHKITKRGQNVTFRCDPISEHNRLYWYRQTLGQGPEFLTYFQNEAQLEKSRLLSDRFSAERPKGSFSTLEIQRTEQGDSAMYLCASSPDREGKNTGELFFGEGSRLTVL.

The chain couples TRBV27 to TRBJ2-1; 9 bases are shared with TRBD2. After removal of 3 bases from V and 3 bases from J, the junction contained 6 bases not matched to a gene. From germline, CDR1 is MNHEY and CDR2 SMNVEV (reference sequence). The CDR3 has 16 amino acids. The CDR3 loop is CASSLRREGIYNEQFF. The CDR3 coding sequence is TGTGCCAGCAGTTTGCGGCGGGAGGGGATCTACAATGAGCAGTTCTTC.

The gene calls are TRBV5-6 and TRBJ1-5; D ambiguous. Looked up from germline, CDR1 is SGHDT and CDR2 is YYEEEE. The CDR3 covers 14 residues. V gave up 1 base and J gave up 3 bases, with 8 bases separating them. The CDR3 loop reads CASSLWHVNQPQHF. DNA for the CDR3: TGTGCCAGCAGCTTGTGGCACGTCAATCAGCCCCAGCATTTT.

About this clone itself: One junction end does not reproduce the germline sequence, and a read error may be involved. The V and J genes are TRBV7-7 and TRBJ2-5; 9 bases fit TRBD2. CDR1 is SSHAT and CDR2 is FNYEAQ in the germline V gene (reference sequence). The CDR3 runs 15 residues. DNA of the CDR3: TGTGCTAGCAGCTGGGGTAGCGGGAGCCAAGAGACCCAGTACTTC. This sequence encodes CASSWGSGSQETQYF. The variable domain in full, completed from reference TRBV7-7 and TRBJ2-5, reads GAGVSQSPRYKVTKRGQDVTLRCDPISSHATLYWYQQALGQGPEFLTYFNYEAQPDKSGLPSDRFSAERPEGSISTLTIQRTEQRDSAMYRCASSWGSGSQETQYFGPGTRLLVL.

V is TRBV18 and J is TRBJ2-3; 8 bases are shared with TRBD2. After removal of 2 bases from V and 1 base from J, the junction contained 8 bases not matched to a gene. This CDR3 is 17 amino acids long. Germline lookup yields CDR1 KGHSH and CDR2 LQKENI. CDR3 region: CASSPTLAGSGTDTQYF. CDR3 in DNA: TGTGCCAGCTCACCAACATTAGCGGGATCGGGCACAGATACGCAGTATTTT.

DNA for the CDR3: TGTGCCTGGAGTCTTCAGGGTAACACTGAAGCTTTCTTT. As protein: CAWSLQGNTEAFF. This sequence joins TRBV30 and TRBJ1-1; D perhaps matches TRBD1 (5 bases). CDR1 is GTSNPN and CDR2 is SVGIG in the germline V gene (reference sequence). This CDR3 spans 13 amino acids. V was pared by 2 bases and J by 2 bases, with 9 bases between. Filled out from reference TRBV30 and TRBJ1-1, the complete variable domain reads SQTIHQWPATLVQPVGSPLSLECTVEGTSNPNLYWYRQAAGRGLQLLFYSVGIGQISSEVPQNLSASRPQDRQFILSSKKLLLSDSGFYLCAWSLQGNTEAFFGQGTRLTVV.

The chain is built from TRBV7-2 and TRBJ2-3, with TRBD2 matching 8 bases. The CDR3 spans 19 residues. The germline gives CDR1 SGHTA, CDR2 FQGNSA. V dropped 2 bases and J dropped 4; count of bases not matched to a gene: 17. The CDR3 reads CASSLSSLFGRAGSDTQYF. The DNA for the CDR3 is TGTGCCAGCAGCTTATCCTCCTTGTTCGGGAGGGCCGGGTCAGATACGCAGTATTTT.

The chain combines TRBV30 with TRBJ2-5; 7 bases line up with TRBD2. TRBJ2-7 explains the end of the DNA better; the J call may be wrong. Germline V gene lookup returns CDR1 GTSNPN and CDR2 SVGIG (reference sequence). The CDR3 totals 14 residues. This CDR3 is CAWTPSGYSYEQYF. As DNA, the CDR3 is TGTGCCTGGACCCCTAGCGGATACTCCTACGAGCAGTACTTC.

CDR3 sequence reads: CAWSSTGWNTEAFF. CDR3 sequence (DNA): TGTGCCTGGAGCTCCACAGGGTGGAACACTGAAGCTTTCTTT. The gene calls are TRBV30 and TRBJ1-1; TRBD1 might be the D (6 bases). The V and J ends lost 3 bases and 1 base respectively, with 12 bases between them. The germline V gene encodes CDR1 GTSNPN and CDR2 SVGIG (reference sequence). The CDR3 is 14 amino acids.

This chain's CDR3 is CASTPGQGDGYTF. Here the CDR3 DNA reads TGTGCCAGCACCCCGGGACAGGGAGATGGCTACACCTTC. The chain carries TRBV21-1 and TRBJ1-2; the table's TRBD1 call for D was not verified on the DNA. TRBV21-1 is a documented pseudogene. The CDR3 runs 13 residues.